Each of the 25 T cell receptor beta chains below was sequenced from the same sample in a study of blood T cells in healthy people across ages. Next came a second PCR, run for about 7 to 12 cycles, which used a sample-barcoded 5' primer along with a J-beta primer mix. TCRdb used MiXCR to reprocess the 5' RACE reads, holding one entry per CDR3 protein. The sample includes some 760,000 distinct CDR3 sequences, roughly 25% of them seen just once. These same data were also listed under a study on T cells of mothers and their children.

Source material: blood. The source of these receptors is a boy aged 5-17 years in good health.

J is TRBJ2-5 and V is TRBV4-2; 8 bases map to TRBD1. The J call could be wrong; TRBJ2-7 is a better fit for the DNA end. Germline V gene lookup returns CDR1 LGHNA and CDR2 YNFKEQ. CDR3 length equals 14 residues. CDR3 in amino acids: CASSQYAGGFEQYF. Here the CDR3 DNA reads TGTGCCAGCAGCCAGTACGCAGGGGGCTTCGAGCAGTACTTC.

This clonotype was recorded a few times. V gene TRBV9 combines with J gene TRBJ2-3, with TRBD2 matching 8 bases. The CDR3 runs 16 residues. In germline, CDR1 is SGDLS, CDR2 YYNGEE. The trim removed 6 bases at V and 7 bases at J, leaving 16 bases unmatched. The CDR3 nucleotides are TGTGCCAGCACCCCACGGGGACTAGAGACGGAGAATACGCAGTATTTT. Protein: CASTPRGLETENTQYF.

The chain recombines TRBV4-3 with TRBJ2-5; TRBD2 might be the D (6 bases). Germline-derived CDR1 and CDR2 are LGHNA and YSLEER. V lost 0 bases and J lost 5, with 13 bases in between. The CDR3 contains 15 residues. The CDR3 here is CASSQEAGRLETQYF. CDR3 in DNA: TGCGCCAGCAGCCAAGAGGCGGGGAGGTTGGAGACCCAGTACTTC.

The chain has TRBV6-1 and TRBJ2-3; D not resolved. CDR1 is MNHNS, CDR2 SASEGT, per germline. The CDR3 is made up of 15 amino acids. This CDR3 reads CTTTFSYTSTDTQYF. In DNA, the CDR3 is TGTACCACGACTTTTAGCTATACTAGCACAGATACGCAGTATTTT.

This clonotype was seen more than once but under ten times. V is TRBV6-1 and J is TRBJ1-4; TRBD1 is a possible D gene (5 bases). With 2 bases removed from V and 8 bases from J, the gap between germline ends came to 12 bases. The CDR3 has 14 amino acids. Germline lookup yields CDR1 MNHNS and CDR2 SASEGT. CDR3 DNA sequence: TGTGCCAGCAGTGAAAGCGGGGGAGGAGAAAAACTGTTTTTT. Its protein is CASSESGGGEKLFF.

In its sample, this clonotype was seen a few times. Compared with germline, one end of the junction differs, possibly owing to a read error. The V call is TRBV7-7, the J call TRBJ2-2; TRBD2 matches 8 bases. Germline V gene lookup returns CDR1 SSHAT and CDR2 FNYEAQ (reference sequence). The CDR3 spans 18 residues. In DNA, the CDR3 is TGTGCTAGCAGCTTACGTGCGCGGGGGGCCCCGAACACCGGGGAGCTGTTTTTT. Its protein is CASSLRARGAPNTGELFF.

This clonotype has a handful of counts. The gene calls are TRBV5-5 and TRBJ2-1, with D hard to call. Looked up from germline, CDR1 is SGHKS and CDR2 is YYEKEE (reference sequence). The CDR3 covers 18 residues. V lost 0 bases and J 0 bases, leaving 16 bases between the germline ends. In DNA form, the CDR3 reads TGTGCCAGCAGCTTGGGCGTTTTTGCGGAAAGCTCCTACAATGAGCAGTTCTTC. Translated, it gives CASSLGVFAESSYNEQFF.

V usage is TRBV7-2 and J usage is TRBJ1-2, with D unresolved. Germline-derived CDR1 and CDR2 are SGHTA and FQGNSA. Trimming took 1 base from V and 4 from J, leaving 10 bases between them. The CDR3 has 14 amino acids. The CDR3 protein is CASSLVQSFYGYTF. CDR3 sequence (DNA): TGTGCCAGCAGCTTAGTCCAGAGTTTCTATGGCTACACCTTC.

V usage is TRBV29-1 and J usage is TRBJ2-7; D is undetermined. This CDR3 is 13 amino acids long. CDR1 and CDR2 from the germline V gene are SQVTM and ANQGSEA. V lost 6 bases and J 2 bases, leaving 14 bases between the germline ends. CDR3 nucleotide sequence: TGCAGCGTAGTCATAACGGAAACCTACGAGCAGTACTTC. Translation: CSVVITETYEQYF.

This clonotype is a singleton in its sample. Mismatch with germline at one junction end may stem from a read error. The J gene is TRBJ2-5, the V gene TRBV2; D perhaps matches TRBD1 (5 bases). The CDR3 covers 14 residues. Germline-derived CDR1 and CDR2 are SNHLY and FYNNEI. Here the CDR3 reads CASRKFDSQGTQYF. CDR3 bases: TGTGCCAGCAGAAAATTCGACAGCCAAGGGACCCAGTACTTC.

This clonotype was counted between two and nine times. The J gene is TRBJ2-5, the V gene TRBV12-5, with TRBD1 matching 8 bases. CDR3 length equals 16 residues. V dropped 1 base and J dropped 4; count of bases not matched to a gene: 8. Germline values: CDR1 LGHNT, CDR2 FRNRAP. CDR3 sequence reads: CASGLAGTGERETQYF. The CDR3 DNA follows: TGTGCTAGTGGTTTGGCCGGGACAGGTGAACGAGAGACCCAGTACTTC.

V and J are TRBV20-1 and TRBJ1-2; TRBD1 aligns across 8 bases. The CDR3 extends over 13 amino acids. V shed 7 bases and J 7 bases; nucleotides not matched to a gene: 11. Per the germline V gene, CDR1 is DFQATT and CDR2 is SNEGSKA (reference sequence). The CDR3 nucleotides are TGCAGTGTTGGGGACAGGAGTCGGTCTGGCTACACCTTC. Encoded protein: CSVGDRSRSGYTF.

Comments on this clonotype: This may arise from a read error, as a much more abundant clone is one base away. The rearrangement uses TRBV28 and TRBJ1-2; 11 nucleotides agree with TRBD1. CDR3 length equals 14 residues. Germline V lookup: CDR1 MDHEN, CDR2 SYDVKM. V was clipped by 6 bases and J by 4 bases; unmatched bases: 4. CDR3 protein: CASRPGTGGYGYTF. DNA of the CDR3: TGTGCCAGCAGACCTGGGACAGGGGGCTATGGCTACACCTTC.

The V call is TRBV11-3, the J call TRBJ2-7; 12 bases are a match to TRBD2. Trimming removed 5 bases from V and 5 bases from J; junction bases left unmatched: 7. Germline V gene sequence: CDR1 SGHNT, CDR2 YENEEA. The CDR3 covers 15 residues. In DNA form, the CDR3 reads TGTGCCAGCAGCCGGACTAGCGGGATAGGAGACGAGCAGTACTTC. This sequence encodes CASSRTSGIGDEQYF.

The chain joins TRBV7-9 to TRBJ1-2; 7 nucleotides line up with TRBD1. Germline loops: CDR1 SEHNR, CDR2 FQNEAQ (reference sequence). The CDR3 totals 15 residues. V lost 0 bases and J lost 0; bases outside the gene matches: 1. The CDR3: CASSLAGTANYGYTF. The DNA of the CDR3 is TGTGCCAGCAGCTTAGCCGGGACAGCTAACTATGGCTACACCTTC.

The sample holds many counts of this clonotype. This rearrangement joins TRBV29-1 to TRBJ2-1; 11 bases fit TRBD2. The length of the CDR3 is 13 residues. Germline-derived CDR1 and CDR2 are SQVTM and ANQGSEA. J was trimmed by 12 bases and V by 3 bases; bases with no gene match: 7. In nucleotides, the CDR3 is TGCAGCGTTGAGACTAGCGGGATGAATAGGCAGTTCTTC. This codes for CSVETSGMNRQFF.

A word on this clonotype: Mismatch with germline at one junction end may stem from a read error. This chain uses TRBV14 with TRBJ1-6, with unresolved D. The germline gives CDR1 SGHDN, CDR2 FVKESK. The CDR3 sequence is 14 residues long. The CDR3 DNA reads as TGTGCTAGCAGCCATATACACGCTAATTCACCCCTCCACTTT. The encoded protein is CASSHIHANSPLHF.

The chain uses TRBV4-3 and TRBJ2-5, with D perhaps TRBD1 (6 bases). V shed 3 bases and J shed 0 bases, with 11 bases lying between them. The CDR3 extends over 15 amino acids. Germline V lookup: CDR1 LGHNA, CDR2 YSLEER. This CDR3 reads CASSQDSRDQETQYF. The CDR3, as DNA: TGCGCCAGCAGCCAGGACAGTCGGGACCAAGAGACCCAGTACTTC.

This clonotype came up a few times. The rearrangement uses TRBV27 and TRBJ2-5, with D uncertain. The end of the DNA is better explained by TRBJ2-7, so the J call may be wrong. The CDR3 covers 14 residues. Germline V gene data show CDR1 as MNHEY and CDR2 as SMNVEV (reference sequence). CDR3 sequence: CASSKGENFYEQYF. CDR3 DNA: TGTGCCAGCAGTAAGGGCGAGAACTTCTACGAGCAGTACTTC.

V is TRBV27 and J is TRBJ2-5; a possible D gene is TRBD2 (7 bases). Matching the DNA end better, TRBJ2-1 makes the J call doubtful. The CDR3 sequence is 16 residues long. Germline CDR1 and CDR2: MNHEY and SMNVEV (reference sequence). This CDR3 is CASSLSPGGPQGEQFF. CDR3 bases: TGTGCCAGCAGTCTCTCCCCCGGGGGGCCTCAGGGGGAGCAGTTCTTC.

CDR3 nucleotide sequence: TGTGCCAGCAGTGAGGAACTAGTGGGGCGCCAAGAGACCCAGTACTTC. Translating it yields CASSEELVGRQETQYF. J is TRBJ2-7 and V is TRBV2; tentatively, D is TRBD1 or TRBD2 (5 bases each). The J call may not be correct, given that the DNA end is closer to TRBJ2-5. There are 16 residues in the CDR3. Per germline, CDR1 SNHLY and CDR2 FYNNEI.

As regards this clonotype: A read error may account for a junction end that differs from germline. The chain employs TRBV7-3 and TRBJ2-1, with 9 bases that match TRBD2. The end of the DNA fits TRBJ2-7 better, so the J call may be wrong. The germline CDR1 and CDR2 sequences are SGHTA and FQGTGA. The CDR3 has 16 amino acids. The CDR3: CSSSLGSISGSHEQYF. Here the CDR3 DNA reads TGTTCCAGCAGCTTAGGTTCGATTAGCGGGAGCCACGAGCAGTACTTC.

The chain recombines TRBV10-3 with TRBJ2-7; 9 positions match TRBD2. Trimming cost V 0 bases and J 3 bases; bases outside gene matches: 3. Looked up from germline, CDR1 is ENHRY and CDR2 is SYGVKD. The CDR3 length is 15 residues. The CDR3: CAISESASGIYEQYF. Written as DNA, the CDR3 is TGTGCCATCAGTGAGTCGGCTAGCGGGATCTACGAGCAGTACTTC.

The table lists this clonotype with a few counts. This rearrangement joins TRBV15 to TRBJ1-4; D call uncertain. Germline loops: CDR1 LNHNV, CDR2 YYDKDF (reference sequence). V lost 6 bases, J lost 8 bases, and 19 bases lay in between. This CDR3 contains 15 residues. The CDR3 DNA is TGTGCCACCAGTTCGGACTTACTCGAATCCGAAAAACTGTTTTTT. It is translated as CATSSDLLESEKLFF.

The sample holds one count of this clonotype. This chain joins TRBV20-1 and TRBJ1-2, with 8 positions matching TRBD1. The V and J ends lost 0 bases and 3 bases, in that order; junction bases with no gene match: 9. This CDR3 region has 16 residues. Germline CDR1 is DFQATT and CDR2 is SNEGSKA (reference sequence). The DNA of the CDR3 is TGCAGTGCTAGAGACCAAGGCAGGGGGCTTCACTATGGCTACACCTTC. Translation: CSARDQGRGLHYGYTF.